This T cell receptor (beta chain) was captured by sequencing in a study of T-cell reconstitution after alpha-beta-depleted transplantation in children. V lost 6 bases to trimming and J lost 2 bases; unmatched junction nucleotides: 5. The CDR3 sequence is 13 residues long. The germline V gene encodes CDR1 SQVTM and CDR2 ANQGSEA. Preparation of the TCRbeta library used unique molecular identifiers. Each CDR3 protein is one row after TCRdb ran MiXCR on the PCR reads. Of hundreds of thousands of distinct CDR3 sequences listed, more than 10% are singletons. The gene calls are TRBV29-1 and TRBJ2-5; 8 bases map to TRBD1. Specimen: PBMCs, collected from the stem cell graft. The receptor was derived from a human donor who donated a stem cell graft to a child with Fanconi anemia. In nucleotides, the CDR3 is TGCAGCGTGGAACAGGGGGTACAAGAGACCCAGTACTTC. Residues: CSVEQGVQETQYF.